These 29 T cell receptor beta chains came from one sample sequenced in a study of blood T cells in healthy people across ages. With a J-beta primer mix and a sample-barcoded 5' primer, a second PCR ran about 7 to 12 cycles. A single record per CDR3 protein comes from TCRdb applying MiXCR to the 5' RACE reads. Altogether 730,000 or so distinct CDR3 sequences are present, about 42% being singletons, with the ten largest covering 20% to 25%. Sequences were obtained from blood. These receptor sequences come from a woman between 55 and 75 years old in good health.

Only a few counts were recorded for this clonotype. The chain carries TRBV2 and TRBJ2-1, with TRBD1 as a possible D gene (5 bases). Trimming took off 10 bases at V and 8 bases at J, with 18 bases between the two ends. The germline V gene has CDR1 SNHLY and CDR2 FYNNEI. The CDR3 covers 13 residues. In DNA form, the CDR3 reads TGTGCCACTGGGGCCTCTAGGCTCGATGAGCAGTTCTTC. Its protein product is CATGASRLDEQFF.

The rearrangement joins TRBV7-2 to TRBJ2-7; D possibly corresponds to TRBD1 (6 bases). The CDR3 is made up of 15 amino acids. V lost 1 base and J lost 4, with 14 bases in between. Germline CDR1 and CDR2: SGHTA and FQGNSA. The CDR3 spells CASSLGPTGTYEQYF. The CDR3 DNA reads TGTGCCAGCAGCTTAGGCCCCACCGGGACATACGAGCAGTACTTC.

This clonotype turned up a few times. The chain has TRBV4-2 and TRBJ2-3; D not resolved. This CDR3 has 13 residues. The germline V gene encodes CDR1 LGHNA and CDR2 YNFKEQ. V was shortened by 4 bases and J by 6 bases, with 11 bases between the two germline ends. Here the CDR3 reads CASSPEPGDTQYF. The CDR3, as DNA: TGTGCCAGCAGCCCGGAACCCGGGGATACGCAGTATTTT.

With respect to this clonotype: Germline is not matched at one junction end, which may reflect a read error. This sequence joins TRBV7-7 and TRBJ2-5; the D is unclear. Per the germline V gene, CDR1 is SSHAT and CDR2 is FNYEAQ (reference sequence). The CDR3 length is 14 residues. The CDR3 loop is CASSHNGYQETQYF. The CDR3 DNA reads TGTGCTAGCAGCCATAACGGATACCAAGAGACCCAGTACTTC.

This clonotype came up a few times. The CDR3 is CASSWQGVTGANVLTF. As DNA, the CDR3 is TGTGCCAGCAGTTGGCAGGGGGTGACCGGGGCCAACGTCCTGACTTTC. The V call is TRBV27, the J call TRBJ2-6, with TRBD1 identical over 7 bases. J gave up 4 bases and V 4 bases, and 7 bases lay outside the gene matches. This CDR3 has 16 residues. Per the germline V gene, CDR1 is MNHEY and CDR2 is SMNVEV (reference sequence).

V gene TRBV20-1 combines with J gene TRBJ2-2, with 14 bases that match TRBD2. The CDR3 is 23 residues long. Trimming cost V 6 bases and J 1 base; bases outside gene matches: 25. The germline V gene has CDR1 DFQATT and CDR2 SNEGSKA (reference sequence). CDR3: CSAPYEYSTPGLAGGLNTGELFF. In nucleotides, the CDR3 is TGCAGTGCACCCTACGAGTACAGCACTCCTGGACTAGCGGGAGGCCTGAACACCGGGGAGCTGTTTTTT.

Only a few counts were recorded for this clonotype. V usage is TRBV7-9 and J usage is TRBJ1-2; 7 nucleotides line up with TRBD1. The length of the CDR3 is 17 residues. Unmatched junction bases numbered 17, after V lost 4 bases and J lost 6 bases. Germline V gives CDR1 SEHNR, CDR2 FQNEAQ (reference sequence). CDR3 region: CASSSPHARGGMDGYTF. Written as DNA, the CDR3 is TGTGCCAGCAGCTCACCCCATGCCAGGGGGGGTATGGATGGCTACACCTTC.

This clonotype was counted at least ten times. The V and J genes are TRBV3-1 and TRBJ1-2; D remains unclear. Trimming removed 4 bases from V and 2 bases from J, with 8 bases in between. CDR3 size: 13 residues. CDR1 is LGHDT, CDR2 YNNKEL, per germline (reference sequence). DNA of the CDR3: TGTGCCAGCAGCCCGCCGGGCAACTATGGCTACACCTTC. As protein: CASSPPGNYGYTF.

The CDR3 DNA reads TGTGCCAGCAGCCAAGGTTTCCCAACGGGGGCAACTAATGAAAAACTGTTTTTT. Amino acids: CASSQGFPTGATNEKLFF. The chain uses TRBV3-1 and TRBJ1-4; the D gene is possibly TRBD1 (5 bases). The germline V gene encodes CDR1 LGHDT and CDR2 YNNKEL (reference sequence). This CDR3 region has 18 residues. V gave up 1 base and J gave up 0 bases, with 15 bases separating them.

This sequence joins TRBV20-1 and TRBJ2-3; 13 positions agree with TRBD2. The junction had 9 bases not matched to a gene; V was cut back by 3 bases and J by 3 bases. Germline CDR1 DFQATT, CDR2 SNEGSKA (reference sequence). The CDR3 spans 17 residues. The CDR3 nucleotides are TGCAGTGCTAGGGTGGGGGGACTAGCGGGACGGACAGATACGCAGTATTTT. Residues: CSARVGGLAGRTDTQYF.

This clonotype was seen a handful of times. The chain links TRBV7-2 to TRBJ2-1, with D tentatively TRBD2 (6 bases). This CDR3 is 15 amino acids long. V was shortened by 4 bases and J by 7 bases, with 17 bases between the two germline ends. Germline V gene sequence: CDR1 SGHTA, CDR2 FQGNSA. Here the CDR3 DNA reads TGTGCCAGCAGCTCAACAACCTTACTAGCTAATGAGCAGTTCTTC. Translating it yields CASSSTTLLANEQFF.

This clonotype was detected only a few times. The CDR3 DNA reads as TGTGCCACCGGACAGACCAACACTGAAGCTTTCTTT. Amino acid sequence: CATGQTNTEAFF. The gene calls are TRBV10-3 and TRBJ1-1; D is possibly TRBD1 (6 bases). V lost 10 bases and J 2 bases, leaving 11 bases between the germline ends. Germline V gene data show CDR1 as ENHRY and CDR2 as SYGVKD. The CDR3 spans 12 residues.

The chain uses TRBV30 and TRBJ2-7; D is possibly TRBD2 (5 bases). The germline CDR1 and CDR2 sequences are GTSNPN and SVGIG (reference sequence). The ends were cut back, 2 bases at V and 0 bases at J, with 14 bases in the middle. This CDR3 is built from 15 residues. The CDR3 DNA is TGTGCCTGGAGTCCGCCGGAGAGGGTCTCCTACGAGCAGTACTTC. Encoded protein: CAWSPPERVSYEQYF.

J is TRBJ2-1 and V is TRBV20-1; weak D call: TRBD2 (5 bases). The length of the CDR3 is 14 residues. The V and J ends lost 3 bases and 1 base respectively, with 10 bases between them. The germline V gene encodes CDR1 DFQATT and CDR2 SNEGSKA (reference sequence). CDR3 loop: CSASGEGSYNEQFF. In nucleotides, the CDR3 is TGCAGTGCTAGCGGGGAAGGGTCCTACAATGAGCAGTTCTTC.

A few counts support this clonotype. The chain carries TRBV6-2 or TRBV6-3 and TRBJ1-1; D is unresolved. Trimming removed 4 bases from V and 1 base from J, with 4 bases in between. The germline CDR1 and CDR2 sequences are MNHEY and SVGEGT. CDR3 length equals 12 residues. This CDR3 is CASSLRNTEAFF. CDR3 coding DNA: TGTGCCAGCAGTTTGAGGAACACTGAAGCTTTCTTT.

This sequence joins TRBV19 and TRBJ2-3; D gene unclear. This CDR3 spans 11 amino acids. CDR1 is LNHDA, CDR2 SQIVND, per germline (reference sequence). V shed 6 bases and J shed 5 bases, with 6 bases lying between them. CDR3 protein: CASRLGDTQYF. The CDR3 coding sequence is TGTGCCAGTAGATTGGGAGATACGCAGTATTTT. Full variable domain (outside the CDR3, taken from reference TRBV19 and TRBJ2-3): DGGITQSPKYLFRKEGQNVTLSCEQNLNHDAMYWYRQDPGQGLRLIYYSQIVNDFQKGDIAEGYSVSREKKESFPLTVTSAQKNPTAFYLCASRLGDTQYFGPGTRLTVL.

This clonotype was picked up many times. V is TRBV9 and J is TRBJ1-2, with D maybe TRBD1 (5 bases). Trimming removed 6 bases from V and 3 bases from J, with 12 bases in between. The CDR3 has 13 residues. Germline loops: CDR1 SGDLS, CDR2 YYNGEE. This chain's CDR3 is CASITGFYYGYTF. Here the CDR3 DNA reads TGTGCCAGCATTACAGGATTCTACTATGGCTACACCTTC. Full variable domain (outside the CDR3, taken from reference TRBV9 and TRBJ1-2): DSGVTQTPKHLITATGQRVTLRCSPRSGDLSVYWYQQSLDQGLQFLIQYYNGEERAKGNILERFSAQQFPDLHSELNLSSLELGDSALYFCASITGFYYGYTFGSGTRLTVV.

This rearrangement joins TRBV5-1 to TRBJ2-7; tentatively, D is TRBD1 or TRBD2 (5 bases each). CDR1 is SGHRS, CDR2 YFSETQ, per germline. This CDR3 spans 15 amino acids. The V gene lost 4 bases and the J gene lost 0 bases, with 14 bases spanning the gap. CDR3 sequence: CASSPGPMTSYEQYF. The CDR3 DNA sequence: TGCGCCAGCAGCCCGGGACCGATGACCTCCTACGAGCAGTACTTC.

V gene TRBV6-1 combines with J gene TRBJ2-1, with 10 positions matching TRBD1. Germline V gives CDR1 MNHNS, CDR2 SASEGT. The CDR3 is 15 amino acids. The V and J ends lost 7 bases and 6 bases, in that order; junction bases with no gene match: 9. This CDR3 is CASTLRQGAANEQFF. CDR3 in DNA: TGTGCCAGCACCTTAAGACAGGGGGCTGCCAATGAGCAGTTCTTC.

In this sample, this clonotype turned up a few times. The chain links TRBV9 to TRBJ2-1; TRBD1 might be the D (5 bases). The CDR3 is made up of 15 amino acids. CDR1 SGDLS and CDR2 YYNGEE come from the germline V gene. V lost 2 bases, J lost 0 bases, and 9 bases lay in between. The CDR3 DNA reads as TGTGCCAGCAGCGTTTTAGACAGCTCCTACAATGAGCAGTTCTTC. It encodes CASSVLDSSYNEQFF.

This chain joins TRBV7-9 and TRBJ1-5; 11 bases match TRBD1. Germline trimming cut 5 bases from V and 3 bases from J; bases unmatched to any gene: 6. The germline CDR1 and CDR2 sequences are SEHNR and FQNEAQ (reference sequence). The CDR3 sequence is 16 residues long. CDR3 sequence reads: CASSPGTGGVNQPQHF. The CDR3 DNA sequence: TGTGCCAGCAGCCCAGGGACAGGGGGGGTCAATCAGCCCCAGCATTTT.

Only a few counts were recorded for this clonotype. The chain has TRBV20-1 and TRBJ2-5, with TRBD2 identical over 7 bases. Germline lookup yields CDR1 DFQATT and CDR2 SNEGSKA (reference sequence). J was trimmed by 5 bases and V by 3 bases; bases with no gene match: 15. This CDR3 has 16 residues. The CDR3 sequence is CSASWASARGGETQYF. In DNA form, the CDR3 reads TGCAGTGCTAGCTGGGCTAGCGCCCGCGGGGGTGAGACCCAGTACTTC.

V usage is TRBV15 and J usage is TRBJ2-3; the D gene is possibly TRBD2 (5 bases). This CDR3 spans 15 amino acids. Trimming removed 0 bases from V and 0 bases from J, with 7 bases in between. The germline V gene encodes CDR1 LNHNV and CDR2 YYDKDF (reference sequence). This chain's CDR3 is CATSRERTSTDTQYF. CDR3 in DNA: TGTGCCACCAGCAGAGAAAGGACTAGCACAGATACGCAGTATTTT.

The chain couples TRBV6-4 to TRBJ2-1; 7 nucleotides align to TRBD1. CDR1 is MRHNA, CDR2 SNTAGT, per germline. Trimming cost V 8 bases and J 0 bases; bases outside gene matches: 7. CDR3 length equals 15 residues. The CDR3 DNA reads TGTGCCAGCTCAACGGGGACAGACTCCTACAATGAGCAGTTCTTC. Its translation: CASSTGTDSYNEQFF.

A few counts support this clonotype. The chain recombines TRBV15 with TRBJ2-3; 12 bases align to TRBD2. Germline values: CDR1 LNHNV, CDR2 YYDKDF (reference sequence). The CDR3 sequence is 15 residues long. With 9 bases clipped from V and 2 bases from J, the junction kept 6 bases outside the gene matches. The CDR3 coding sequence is TGTGCCACGTCCAGACTAGCGGGAGACACAGATACGCAGTATTTT. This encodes CATSRLAGDTDTQYF.

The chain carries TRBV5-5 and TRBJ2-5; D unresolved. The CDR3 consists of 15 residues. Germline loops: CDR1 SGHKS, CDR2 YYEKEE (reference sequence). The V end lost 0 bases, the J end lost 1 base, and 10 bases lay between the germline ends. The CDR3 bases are TGTGCCAGCAGCTTGGGCGTGGGAATCCAAGAGACCCAGTACTTC. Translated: CASSLGVGIQETQYF.

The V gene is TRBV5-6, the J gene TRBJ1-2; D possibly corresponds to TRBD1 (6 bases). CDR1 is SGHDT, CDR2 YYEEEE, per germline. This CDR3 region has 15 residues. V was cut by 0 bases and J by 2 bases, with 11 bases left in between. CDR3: CASSLGGDNNYGYTF. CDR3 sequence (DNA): TGTGCCAGCAGCTTGGGAGGGGACAACAACTATGGCTACACCTTC.

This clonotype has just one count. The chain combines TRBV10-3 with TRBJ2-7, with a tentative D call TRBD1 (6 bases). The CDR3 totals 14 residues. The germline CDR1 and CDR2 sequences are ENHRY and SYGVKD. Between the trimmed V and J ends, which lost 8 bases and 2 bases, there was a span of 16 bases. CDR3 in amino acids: CAIRARDIAYEQYF. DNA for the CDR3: TGTGCCATCCGAGCCCGGGACATAGCCTACGAGCAGTACTTC.

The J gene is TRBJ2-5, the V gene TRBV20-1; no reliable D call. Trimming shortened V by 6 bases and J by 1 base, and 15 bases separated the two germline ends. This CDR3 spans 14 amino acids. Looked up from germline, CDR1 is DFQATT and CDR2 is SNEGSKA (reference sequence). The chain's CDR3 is CSAPPRLGQETQYF. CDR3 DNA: TGCAGTGCCCCGCCAAGACTTGGCCAAGAGACCCAGTACTTC.